This TCR beta chain emerged from a study of cytomegalovirus exposure and HLA in healthy donors. The CDR3 loop spans 13 amino acids. Between the trimmed V and J ends, which lost 7 bases and 7 bases, there was a span of 14 bases. Germline V lookup: CDR1 MGHDK, CDR2 SYGVNS. This PCR relied on a set of 60 Vbeta primers and 13 Jbeta primers. Sequencing was performed with immunoSEQ multiplex PCR; in TCRdb, only in-frame clones are kept and a portion is missing. Counted here are 130,000 to 150,000 clones, just under 85% occurring once; the ten biggest clones make up 9.7%. The chain is built from TRBV25-1 and TRBJ2-1; perhaps TRBD2 as D (5 bases). What was sequenced was PBMCs. This sequence was found in a woman aged 55-69 years in good health and CMV-seropositive. The CDR3 spells CASTLGVGNEQFF. The CDR3 bases are TGTGCCAGCACCCTCGGGGTGGGGAATGAGCAGTTCTTC.